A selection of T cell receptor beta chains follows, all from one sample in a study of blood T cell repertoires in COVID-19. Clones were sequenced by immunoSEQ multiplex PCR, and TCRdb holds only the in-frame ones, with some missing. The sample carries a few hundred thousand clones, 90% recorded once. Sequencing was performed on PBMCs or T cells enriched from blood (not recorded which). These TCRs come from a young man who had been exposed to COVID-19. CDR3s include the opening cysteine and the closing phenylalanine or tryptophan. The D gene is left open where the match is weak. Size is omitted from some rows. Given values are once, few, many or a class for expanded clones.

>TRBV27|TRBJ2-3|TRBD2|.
CASSTTSGTDGTSGGVDTQYF
TGTGCCAGCAGCACTACTTCCGGGACGGACGGGACTAGCGGGGGTGTAGATACGCAGTATTTT
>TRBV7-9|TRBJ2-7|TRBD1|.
CASSLRGHTDEQYF
TGTGCCAGCAGCTTAAGGGGGCATACCGACGAGCAGTACTTC
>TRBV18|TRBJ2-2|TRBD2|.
CASSRSGTSYTGELFF
TGTGCCAGCTCACGATCCGGGACTAGCTACACCGGGGAGCTGTTTTTT
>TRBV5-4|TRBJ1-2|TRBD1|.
CASSPDRGRYGYTF
TGTGCCAGCAGCCCGGACAGGGGGAGGTATGGCTACACCTTC
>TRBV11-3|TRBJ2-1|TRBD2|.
CASSLTSGGVVNEQFF
TGTGCCAGCAGCTTAACTAGCGGGGGCGTTGTAAATGAGCAGTTCTTC
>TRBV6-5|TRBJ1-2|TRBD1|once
CASSTTGLSYGYTF
TGTGCCAGCAGTACGACAGGGTTAAGCTATGGCTACACCTTC
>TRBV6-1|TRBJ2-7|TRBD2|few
CASSETSGYYEQYF
TGTGCCAGCAGTGAAACTAGCGGATACTACGAGCAGTACTTC
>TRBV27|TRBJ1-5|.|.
CASRLIGGPEPQHF
TGTGCCAGCAGATTAATAGGGGGTCCGGAGCCCCAGCATTTT
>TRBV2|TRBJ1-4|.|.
CASRQSLNEKLFF
TGTGCCAGCAGACAGAGTTTAAATGAAAAACTGTTTTTT
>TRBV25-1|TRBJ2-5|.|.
CASSEAAGEETQYF
TGTGCCAGCAGTGAAGCGGCAGGGGAAGAGACCCAGTACTTC
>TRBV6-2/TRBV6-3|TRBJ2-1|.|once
CASSLGGHEQFF
TGTGCCAGCAGTTTAGGAGGCCATGAGCAGTTCTTC